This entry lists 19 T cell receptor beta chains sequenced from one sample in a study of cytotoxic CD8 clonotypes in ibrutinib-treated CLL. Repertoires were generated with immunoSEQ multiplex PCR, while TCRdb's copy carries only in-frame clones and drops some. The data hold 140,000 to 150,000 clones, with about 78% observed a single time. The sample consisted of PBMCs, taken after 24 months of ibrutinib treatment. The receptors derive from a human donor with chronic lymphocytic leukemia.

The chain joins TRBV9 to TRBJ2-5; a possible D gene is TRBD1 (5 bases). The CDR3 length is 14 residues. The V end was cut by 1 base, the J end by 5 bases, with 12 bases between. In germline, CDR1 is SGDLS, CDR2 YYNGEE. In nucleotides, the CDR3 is TGTGCCAGCAGCGTACGGCCCAGGGTGGAGACCCAGTACTTC. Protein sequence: CASSVRPRVETQYF. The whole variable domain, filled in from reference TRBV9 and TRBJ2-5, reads DSGVTQTPKHLITATGQRVTLRCSPRSGDLSVYWYQQSLDQGLQFLIQYYNGEERAKGNILERFSAQQFPDLHSELNLSSLELGDSALYFCASSVRPRVETQYFGPGTRLLVL.

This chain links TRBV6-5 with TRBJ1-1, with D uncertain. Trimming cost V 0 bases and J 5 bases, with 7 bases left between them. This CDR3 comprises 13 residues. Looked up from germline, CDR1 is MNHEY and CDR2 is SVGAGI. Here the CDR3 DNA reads TGTGCCAGCAGTTACTCGGGCAGAACTGAAGCTTTCTTT. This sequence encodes CASSYSGRTEAFF.

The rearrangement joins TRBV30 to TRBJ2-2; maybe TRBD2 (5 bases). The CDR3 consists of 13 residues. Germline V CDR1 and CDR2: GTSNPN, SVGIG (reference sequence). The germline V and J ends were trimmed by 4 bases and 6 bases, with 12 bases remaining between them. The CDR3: CAWTGFSSGELFF. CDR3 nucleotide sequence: TGTGCCTGGACGGGGTTTTCGTCCGGGGAGCTGTTTTTT. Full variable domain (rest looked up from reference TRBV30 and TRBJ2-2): SQTIHQWPATLVQPVGSPLSLECTVEGTSNPNLYWYRQAAGRGLQLLFYSVGIGQISSEVPQNLSASRPQDRQFILSSKKLLLSDSGFYLCAWTGFSSGELFFGEGSRLTVL.

CDR3 residues: CASSPTSGTGPIGPQHF. DNA for the CDR3: TGCGCCAGCAGCCCCACGTCAGGGACAGGGCCAATTGGACCCCAGCATTTT. The chain has TRBV4-3 and TRBJ1-5; TRBD1 aligns across 9 bases. There are 17 residues in the CDR3. Trimming took 4 bases from V and 10 from J; bases not matched to a gene: 17. Germline CDR1 LGHNA, CDR2 YSLEER.

CDR3 in DNA: TGTGCCTGGAGTGGGGCACAGCTTAGCTCTGGGGCCAACGTCCTGACTTTC. As protein: CAWSGAQLSSGANVLTF. The rearrangement joins TRBV30 to TRBJ2-6; the D is unclear. V shed 1 base and J shed 0 bases, with 13 bases lying between them. The germline V gene has CDR1 GTSNPN and CDR2 SVGIG (reference sequence). The CDR3 has 17 amino acids.

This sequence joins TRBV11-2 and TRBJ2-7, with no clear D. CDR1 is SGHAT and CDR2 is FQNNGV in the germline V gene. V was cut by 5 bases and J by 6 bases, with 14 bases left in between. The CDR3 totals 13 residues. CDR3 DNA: TGTGCCAGCAGCCCCCGATGGGGTGGCGAGCAGTACTTC. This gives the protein CASSPRWGGEQYF.

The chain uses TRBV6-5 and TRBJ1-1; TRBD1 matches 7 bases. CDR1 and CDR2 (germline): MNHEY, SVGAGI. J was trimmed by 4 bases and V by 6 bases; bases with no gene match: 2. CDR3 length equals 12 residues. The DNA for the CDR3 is TGTGCCAGCAGCCCAGGGGGCACTGAAGCTTTCTTT. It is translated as CASSPGGTEAFF.

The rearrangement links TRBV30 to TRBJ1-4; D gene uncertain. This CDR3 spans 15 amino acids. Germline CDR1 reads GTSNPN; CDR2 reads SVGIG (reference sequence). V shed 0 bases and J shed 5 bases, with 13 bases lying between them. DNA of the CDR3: TGTGCCTGGAGTGTGGTTGGAAGAGGGAATGAAAAACTGTTTTTT. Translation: CAWSVVGRGNEKLFF. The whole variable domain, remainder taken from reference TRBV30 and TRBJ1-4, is SQTIHQWPATLVQPVGSPLSLECTVEGTSNPNLYWYRQAAGRGLQLLFYSVGIGQISSEVPQNLSASRPQDRQFILSSKKLLLSDSGFYLCAWSVVGRGNEKLFFGSGTQLSVL.

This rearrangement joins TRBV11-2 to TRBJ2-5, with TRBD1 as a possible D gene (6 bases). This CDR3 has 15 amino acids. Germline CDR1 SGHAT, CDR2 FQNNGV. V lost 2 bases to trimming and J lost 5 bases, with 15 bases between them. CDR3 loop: CASSLPGTLGETQYF. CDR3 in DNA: TGTGCCAGCAGCTTACCCGGGACACTCGGGGAGACCCAGTACTTC.

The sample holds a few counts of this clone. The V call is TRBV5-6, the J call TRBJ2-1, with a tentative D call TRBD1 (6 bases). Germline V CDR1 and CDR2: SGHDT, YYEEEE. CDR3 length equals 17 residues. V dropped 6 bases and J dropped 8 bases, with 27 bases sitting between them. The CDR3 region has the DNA TGTGCCAGCACCCTGATGGGTGGGGGCCCTGGTGGCGATGAGCAGTTCTTC. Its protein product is CASTLMGGGPGGDEQFF.

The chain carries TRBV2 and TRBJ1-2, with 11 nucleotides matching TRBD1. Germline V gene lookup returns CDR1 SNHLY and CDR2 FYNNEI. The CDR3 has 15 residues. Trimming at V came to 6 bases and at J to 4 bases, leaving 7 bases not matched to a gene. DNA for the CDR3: TGTGCCAGCAGGCAGGACAGGGGGCCGGTCTATGGCTACACCTTC. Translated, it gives CASRQDRGPVYGYTF.

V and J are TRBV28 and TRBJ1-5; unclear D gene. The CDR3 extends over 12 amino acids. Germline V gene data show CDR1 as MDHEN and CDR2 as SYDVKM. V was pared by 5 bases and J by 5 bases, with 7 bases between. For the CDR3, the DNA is TGTGCCAGCAGTCGCCCTGATCAGCCCCAGCATTTT. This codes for CASSRPDQPQHF.

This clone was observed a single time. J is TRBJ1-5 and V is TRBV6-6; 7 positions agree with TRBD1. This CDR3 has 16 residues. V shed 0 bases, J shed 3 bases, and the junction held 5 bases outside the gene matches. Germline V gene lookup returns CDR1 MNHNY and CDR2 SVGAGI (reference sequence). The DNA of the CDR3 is TGTGCCAGCAGTTACTCGGGCAGGGGGGCCAATCAGCCCCAGCATTTT. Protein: CASSYSGRGANQPQHF.

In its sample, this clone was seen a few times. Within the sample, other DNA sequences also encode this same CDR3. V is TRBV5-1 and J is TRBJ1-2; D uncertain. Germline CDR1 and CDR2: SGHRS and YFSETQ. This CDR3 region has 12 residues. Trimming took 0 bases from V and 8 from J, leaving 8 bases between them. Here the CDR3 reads CASSLAGEGYTF. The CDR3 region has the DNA TGCGCCAGCAGCTTGGCCGGGGAAGGCTACACCTTC. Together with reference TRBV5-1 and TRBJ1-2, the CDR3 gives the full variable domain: KAGVTQTPRYLIKTRGQQVTLSCSPISGHRSVSWYQQTPGQGLQFLFEYFSETQRNKGNFPGRFSGRQFSNSRSEMNVSTLELGDSALYLCASSLAGEGYTFGSGTRLTVV.

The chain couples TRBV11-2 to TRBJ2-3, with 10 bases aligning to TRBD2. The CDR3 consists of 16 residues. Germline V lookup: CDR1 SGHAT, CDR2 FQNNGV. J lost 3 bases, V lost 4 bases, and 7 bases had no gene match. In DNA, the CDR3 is TGTGCCAGCAGCTGGGGCCCACTAGCGGGGACAGATACGCAGTATTTT. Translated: CASSWGPLAGTDTQYF.

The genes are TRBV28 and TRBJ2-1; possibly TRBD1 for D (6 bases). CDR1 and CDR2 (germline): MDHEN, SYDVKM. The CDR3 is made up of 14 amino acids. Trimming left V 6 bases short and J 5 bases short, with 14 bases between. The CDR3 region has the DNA TGTGCCAGCAGCCTTCGGACAGAAAACAATGAGCAGTTCTTC. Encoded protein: CASSLRTENNEQFF.

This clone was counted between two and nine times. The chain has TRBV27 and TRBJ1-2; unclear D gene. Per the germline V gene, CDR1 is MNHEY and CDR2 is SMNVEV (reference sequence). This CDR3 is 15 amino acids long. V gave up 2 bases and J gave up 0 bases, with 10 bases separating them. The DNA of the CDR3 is TGTGCCAGCAGTTTAGGCCAGGCAACTAACTATGGCTACACCTTC. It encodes CASSLGQATNYGYTF.

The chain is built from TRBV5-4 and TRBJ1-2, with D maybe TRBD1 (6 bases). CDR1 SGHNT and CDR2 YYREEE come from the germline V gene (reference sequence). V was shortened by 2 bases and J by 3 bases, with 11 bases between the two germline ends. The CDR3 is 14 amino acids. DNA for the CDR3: TGTGCCAGCAGCTTCGCAGGGGACTACTATGGCTACACCTTC. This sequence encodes CASSFAGDYYGYTF.

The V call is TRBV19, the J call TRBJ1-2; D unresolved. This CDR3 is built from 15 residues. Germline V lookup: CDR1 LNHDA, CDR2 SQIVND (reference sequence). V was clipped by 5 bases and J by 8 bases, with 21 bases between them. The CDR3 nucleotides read TGTGCCAGTAGTTCCTTGGTAGGCGCTCGGGGAGGCTACACCTTC. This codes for CASSSLVGARGGYTF. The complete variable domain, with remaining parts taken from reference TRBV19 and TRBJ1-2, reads DGGITQSPKYLFRKEGQNVTLSCEQNLNHDAMYWYRQDPGQGLRLIYYSQIVNDFQKGDIAEGYSVSREKKESFPLTVTSAQKNPTAFYLCASSSLVGARGGYTFGSGTRLTVV.